These 22 T cell receptor beta chains came from one sample sequenced in a study of blood T cell repertoires in COVID-19. Profiling relied on immunoSEQ multiplex PCR, and the TCRdb table lists in-frame clones only, not all of them. Of approximately 50,000 clones detected, around four fifths appear once; the ten largest clones hold roughly 7%. The specimen sequenced was peripheral blood. Source of these receptors: a man aged 65 to 85 with active COVID-19.

The V gene is TRBV19, the J gene TRBJ1-5, with 7 bases aligning to TRBD1. Looked up from germline, CDR1 is LNHDA and CDR2 is SQIVND (reference sequence). Unmatched junction bases numbered 8, after V lost 5 bases and J lost 4 bases. This CDR3 has 15 residues. In DNA form, the CDR3 reads TGTGCCAGTAGTCCCAGGGGGGATGGAAATCAGCCCCAGCATTTT. This sequence encodes CASSPRGDGNQPQHF.

The genes are TRBV6-1 and TRBJ2-3; 7 nucleotides match TRBD1. V was clipped by 2 bases and J by 8 bases; unmatched bases: 10. CDR3 length equals 15 residues. In germline, CDR1 is MNHNS, CDR2 SASEGT. The CDR3 coding sequence is TGTGCCAGCAGTGAAAGGTCAAGGGGGCCGGGTACGCAGTATTTT. Its protein is CASSERSRGPGTQYF.

The gene calls are TRBV29-1 and TRBJ1-2; tentative D call: TRBD1 (5 bases). V lost 6 bases and J 4 bases, leaving 15 bases between the germline ends. Germline CDR1 is SQVTM and CDR2 is ANQGSEA. The CDR3 spans 13 residues. The CDR3 sequence: CSVEQVPSYGYTF. CDR3 nucleotides: TGCAGCGTGGAACAGGTACCCTCCTATGGCTACACCTTC.

This chain uses TRBV11-2 with TRBJ2-1; D might be TRBD1 (5 bases). Germline V gene data show CDR1 as SGHAT and CDR2 as FQNNGV. The germline V and J ends were trimmed by 4 bases and 1 base, with 20 bases remaining between them. The CDR3 length is 18 residues. CDR3 region: CASSSPTKMGQSYNEQFF. The CDR3 region has the DNA TGTGCCAGCAGCTCCCCCACTAAGATGGGGCAGTCCTACAATGAGCAGTTCTTC.

This clone was recorded only once. The rearrangement links TRBV15 to TRBJ2-7; weak D call: TRBD2 (5 bases). CDR1 is LNHNV, CDR2 YYDKDF, per germline (reference sequence). The CDR3 is made up of 13 amino acids. Trimming took 8 bases from V and 6 from J, leaving 17 bases between them. In DNA, the CDR3 is TGTGCCACCGGGTGGGAGCGCGTGGGCGAGCAGTACTTC. Amino acids: CATGWERVGEQYF.

This clone was seen just once. The chain has TRBV2 and TRBJ1-6, with 10 bases aligning to TRBD1. The junction had 6 bases not matched to a gene; V was cut back by 6 bases and J by 7 bases. This CDR3 comprises 15 residues. CDR1 is SNHLY and CDR2 is FYNNEI in the germline V gene. Here the CDR3 reads CASSPGQGENSPLHF. The CDR3 DNA reads as TGTGCCAGCAGCCCAGGACAGGGGGAGAATTCACCCCTCCACTTT.

V is TRBV4-1 and J is TRBJ2-7; maybe TRBD1 (5 bases). This CDR3 contains 16 residues. V lost 1 base and J lost 2, with 15 bases in between. Looked up from germline, CDR1 is MGHRA and CDR2 is YSYEKL. The CDR3 here is CASSQALAGPTYEQYF. The DNA of the CDR3 is TGCGCCAGCAGCCAAGCCCTGGCAGGGCCGACCTACGAGCAGTACTTC.

J is TRBJ1-2 and V is TRBV29-1; D call uncertain. This CDR3 region has 14 residues. Trimming removed 6 bases from V and 0 bases from J, with 14 bases in between. Per germline, CDR1 SQVTM and CDR2 ANQGSEA. The CDR3 bases are TGCAGCGTAGACGGAGACTTAGCTAACTATGGCTACACCTTC. Its translation: CSVDGDLANYGYTF.

CDR3 protein: CASSLGQGGSPETQYF. The DNA for the CDR3 is TGTGCCAGCTCCCTCGGACAGGGCGGATCCCCAGAGACCCAGTACTTC. V gene TRBV18 combines with J gene TRBJ2-5; 8 bases fit TRBD1. The V and J ends lost 6 bases and 4 bases, in that order; junction bases with no gene match: 13. The germline CDR1 and CDR2 sequences are KGHSH and LQKENI. CDR3 size: 16 residues.

The chain recombines TRBV19 with TRBJ1-2, with 7 bases that match TRBD1. This CDR3 has 12 residues. Germline V lookup: CDR1 LNHDA, CDR2 SQIVND (reference sequence). Trimming cost V 6 bases and J 5 bases; bases outside gene matches: 3. The CDR3 DNA is TGTGCCAGTAGCCTGACAGGGTATGGCTACACCTTC. Translation gives CASSLTGYGYTF. Full variable domain (outside the CDR3, taken from reference TRBV19 and TRBJ1-2): DGGITQSPKYLFRKEGQNVTLSCEQNLNHDAMYWYRQDPGQGLRLIYYSQIVNDFQKGDIAEGYSVSREKKESFPLTVTSAQKNPTAFYLCASSLTGYGYTFGSGTRLTVV.

The chain links TRBV27 to TRBJ1-5; 9 nucleotides align to TRBD1. J lost 6 bases, V lost 2 bases, and 5 bases had no gene match. Germline V gene sequence: CDR1 MNHEY, CDR2 SMNVEV (reference sequence). The CDR3 contains 15 residues. This CDR3 reads CASSLGTGKGQPQHF. The CDR3 DNA reads TGTGCCAGCAGTTTAGGGACAGGGAAGGGTCAGCCCCAGCATTTT.

The chain uses TRBV5-4 and TRBJ2-5, with D tentatively TRBD2 (6 bases). The CDR3 contains 15 residues. CDR1 and CDR2 from the germline V gene are SGHNT and YYREEE (reference sequence). Trimming removed 4 bases at V and 1 base at J, with 14 bases between. The CDR3 bases are TGTGCCAGCAGCCGGCGGGGCGGGCCCCAAGAGACCCAGTACTTC. Encoded protein: CASSRRGGPQETQYF.

The chain has TRBV7-8 and TRBJ1-5; D perhaps matches TRBD1 (6 bases). This CDR3 contains 16 residues. V dropped 6 bases and J dropped 4 bases, with 19 bases sitting between them. Germline-derived CDR1 and CDR2 are SGHVS and FQNEAQ. The CDR3 sequence: CASSHNAGALNQPQHF. DNA of the CDR3: TGTGCCAGCAGTCATAATGCGGGGGCTTTGAATCAGCCCCAGCATTTT.

The V call is TRBV7-2, the J call TRBJ2-1; 7 nucleotides match TRBD1. Trimming took 5 bases from V and 6 from J; bases not matched to a gene: 4. From germline, CDR1 is SGHTA and CDR2 FQGNSA. This CDR3 spans 13 amino acids. CDR3 region: CASSTGTVNEQFF. CDR3 bases: TGTGCCAGCAGCACCGGGACAGTCAATGAGCAGTTCTTC. Based on the CDR3 plus reference TRBV7-2 and TRBJ2-1, the full variable domain is GAGVSQSPSNKVTEKGKDVELRCDPISGHTALYWYRQSLGQGLEFLIYFQGNSAPDKSGLPSDRFSAERTGGSVSTLTIQRTQQEDSAVYLCASSTGTVNEQFFGPGTRLTVL.

Only a few counts were recorded for this clone. The chain carries TRBV6-2 or TRBV6-3 and TRBJ2-2, with D maybe TRBD1 (6 bases). This CDR3 contains 15 residues. Looked up from germline, CDR1 is MNHEY and CDR2 is SVGEGT. V dropped 3 bases and J dropped 4 bases, with 12 bases sitting between them. CDR3 nucleotide sequence: TGTGCCAGCAGTTATTGGGGGCCCTCCACCGGGGAGCTGTTTTTT. Amino acids: CASSYWGPSTGELFF.

The V gene is TRBV9, the J gene TRBJ2-4, with D perhaps matching TRBD2 (6 bases). The CDR3 covers 17 residues. The V and J ends lost 3 bases and 3 bases respectively, with 19 bases between them. Germline-derived CDR1 and CDR2 are SGDLS and YYNGEE. In DNA, the CDR3 is TGTGCCAGCAGCGCGACCCCCGCCCCCGGGGGCAAAAACATTCAGTACTTC. Encoded protein: CASSATPAPGGKNIQYF.

This chain joins TRBV3-1 (or the pseudogene TRBV3-2) and TRBJ1-2, with D tentatively TRBD1 (6 bases). The CDR3 totals 16 residues. In germline, CDR1 is LGHDT, CDR2 YNNKEL (reference sequence). With 0 bases removed from V and 2 bases from J, the gap between germline ends came to 13 bases. CDR3: CASSQDYRTDNYGYTF. The DNA for the CDR3 is TGTGCCAGCAGCCAAGATTATCGGACAGACAACTATGGCTACACCTTC.

The J gene is TRBJ2-1, the V gene TRBV5-1; D is uncertain. Germline CDR1 reads SGHRS; CDR2 reads YFSETQ. The V end lost 1 base, the J end lost 3 bases, and 14 bases lay between the germline ends. CDR3 length: 16 residues. CDR3 coding DNA: TGCGCCAGCAGCTTGCCTGGGCCGGTATTCTACAATGAGCAGTTCTTC. Protein product: CASSLPGPVFYNEQFF.

The rearrangement links TRBV5-1 to TRBJ1-1, with D unclear. Trimming removed 1 base at V and 3 bases at J, with 22 bases between. This CDR3 is 18 amino acids long. Looked up from germline, CDR1 is SGHRS and CDR2 is YFSETQ. In nucleotides, the CDR3 is TGCGCCAGCAGCTTGATGATGGGGTCGGCGGGTGCGGACACTGAAGCTTTCTTT. Its protein is CASSLMMGSAGADTEAFF.

This sequence joins TRBV14 and TRBJ2-1, with 12 bases identical to TRBD2. CDR3 length: 19 residues. Germline V CDR1 and CDR2: SGHDN, FVKESK. The V gene end was trimmed by 4 bases and the J gene end by 7 bases; junction bases not matched to a gene: 17. The CDR3 sequence: CASSRHTTSGGQLGNEQFF. For the CDR3, the DNA is TGTGCCAGCAGCCGACATACGACTAGCGGGGGTCAACTTGGGAATGAGCAGTTCTTC.

This clone was counted a single time. The rearrangement joins TRBV11-3 to TRBJ2-3, with TRBD1 matching 9 bases. The CDR3 spans 17 residues. J was trimmed by 1 base and V by 5 bases; bases with no gene match: 10. Germline V gene data show CDR1 as SGHNT and CDR2 as YENEEA. This chain's CDR3 is CASSPRPGQGGTDTQYF. The CDR3 DNA reads as TGTGCCAGCAGCCCCCGACCGGGACAGGGCGGCACAGATACGCAGTATTTT. The full variable domain, completed using reference TRBV11-3 and TRBJ2-3, is EAGVVQSPRYKIIEKKQPVAFWCNPISGHNTLYWYLQNLGQGPELLIRYENEEAVDDSQLPKDRFSAERLKGVDSTLKIQPAELGDSAVYLCASSPRPGQGGTDTQYFGPGTRLTVL.

The chain joins TRBV10-3 to TRBJ1-1; D is perhaps TRBD1 (6 bases). Trimming cost V 6 bases and J 1 base, with 12 bases left between them. Germline V gene data show CDR1 as ENHRY and CDR2 as SYGVKD. This CDR3 contains 14 residues. The CDR3: CAIRGGQTNTEAFF. CDR3 DNA: TGTGCCATCAGGGGGGGGCAGACGAACACTGAAGCTTTCTTT.